These T cell receptor beta chains were read from a single sample in a study of blood T cells in healthy people across ages. Each CDR3 protein gets one entry after TCRdb re-called the 5' RACE reads with MiXCR. The data hold about 280,000 distinct CDR3 sequences, with 25% to 30% observed a single time. Material: blood. The origin of the receptors is a woman in her 70s in good health. CDR3s include the opening cysteine and the closing phenylalanine or tryptophan. The D gene is left open where the match is weak. The size of a clone is reported for some rows only, either as once, few or many, or as a class for expanded clones.

NA	15	NA	TRBV29-1	TRBJ2-7	CSVGGTVNSLGEQYF	TGCAGCGTGGGGGGGACAGTCAATTCCCTCGGAGAGCAGTACTTC
NA	12	TRBD1	TRBV20-1	TRBJ1-1	CSTRQGTTEAFF	TGCAGTACCCGACAGGGGACCACTGAAGCTTTCTTT
few	13	NA	TRBV18	TRBJ1-2	CASSPLDKSGHTF	TGTGCCAGCTCACCACTTGACAAGTCTGGCCACACCTTC
NA	14	NA	TRBV4-1	TRBJ1-5	CASSPKQSNQPQHF	TGCGCCAGCAGCCCGAAACAATCGAATCAGCCCCAGCATTTT
few	13	NA	TRBV6-5	TRBJ1-5	CASSYGMHQPQHF	TGTGCCAGCAGTTACGGGATGCATCAGCCCCAGCATTTT
few	15	TRBD1	TRBV20-1	TRBJ2-5	CSASPIQGAGETQYF	TGCAGTGCTAGCCCGATACAGGGGGCGGGAGAGACCCAGTACTTC
NA	11	NA	TRBV29-1	TRBJ2-5	CSVEVKGTQYF	TGCAGCGTTGAAGTAAAAGGGACCCAGTACTTC
NA	13	NA	TRBV7-3	TRBJ2-1	CASSVGQGYEQFF	TGTGCCAGCAGCGTAGGGCAGGGTTATGAGCAGTTCTTC
NA	15	NA	TRBV18	TRBJ1-5	CASSPEAYSNQPQHF	TGTGCCAGCTCACCGGAAGCTTATAGCAATCAGCCCCAGCATTTT
NA	14	NA	TRBV7-2	TRBJ2-7	CASSLEQGVYEQYF	TGTGCCAGCAGCTTAGAACAGGGTGTCTACGAGCAGTACTTC
once	15	TRBD1	TRBV12-3/TRBV12-4	TRBJ2-1	CASSSQGQGLNEQFF	TGTGCCAGCAGTTCTCAAGGACAGGGGCTAAATGAGCAGTTCTTC
few	16	TRBD2	TRBV3-1	TRBJ2-1	CASSQSGGRRANEQFF	TGTGCCAGCAGCCAATCCGGCGGGAGGAGGGCGAATGAGCAGTTCTTC
NA	14	NA	TRBV5-1	TRBJ2-7	CASAVTEGTYEQYF	TGCGCCAGCGCTGTGACAGAGGGGACCTACGAGCAGTACTTC
few	12	NA	TRBV29-1	TRBJ1-3	CSVEEGAGSIYF	TGCAGCGTTGAAGAGGGAGCGGGCTCCATATATTTT
NA	12	TRBD2	TRBV20-1	TRBJ2-4	CSRAGEENIQYF	TGCAGTAGGGCGGGGGAGGAGAACATTCAGTACTTC